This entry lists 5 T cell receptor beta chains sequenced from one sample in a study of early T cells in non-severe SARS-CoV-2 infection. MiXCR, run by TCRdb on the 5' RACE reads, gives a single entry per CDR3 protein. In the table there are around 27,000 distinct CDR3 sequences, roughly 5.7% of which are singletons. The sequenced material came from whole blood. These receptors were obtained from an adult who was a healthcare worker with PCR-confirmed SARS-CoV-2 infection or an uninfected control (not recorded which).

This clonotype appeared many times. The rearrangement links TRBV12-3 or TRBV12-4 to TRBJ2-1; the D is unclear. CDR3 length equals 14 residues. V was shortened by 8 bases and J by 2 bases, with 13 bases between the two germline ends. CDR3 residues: CASLRSTPYNEQFF. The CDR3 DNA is TGTGCCAGCCTCAGGTCGACCCCCTACAATGAGCAGTTCTTC.

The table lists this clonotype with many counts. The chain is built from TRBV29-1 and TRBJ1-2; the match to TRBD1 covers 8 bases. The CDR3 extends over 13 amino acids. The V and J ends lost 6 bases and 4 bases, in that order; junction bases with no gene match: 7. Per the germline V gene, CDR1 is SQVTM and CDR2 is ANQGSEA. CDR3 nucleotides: TGCAGCGTAGGTGGACAGGGTGGCTATGGCTACACCTTC. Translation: CSVGGQGGYGYTF. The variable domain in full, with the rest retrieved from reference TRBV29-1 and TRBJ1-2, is SAVISQKPSRDICQRGTSLTIQCQVDSQVTMMFWYRQQPGQSLTLIATANQGSEATYESGFVIDKFPISRPNLTFSTLTVSNMSPEDSSIYLCSVGGQGGYGYTFGSGTRLTVV.

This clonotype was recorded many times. The CDR3 DNA is TGCAGCGTAATAGGAGGGGGCGCGGGGACTGAAGCTTTCTTT. This encodes CSVIGGGAGTEAFF. V and J are TRBV29-1 and TRBJ1-1, with TRBD1 matching over 7 bases. Germline CDR1 and CDR2: SQVTM and ANQGSEA. The CDR3 loop spans 14 amino acids. Trimming took 6 bases from V and 5 from J; bases not matched to a gene: 12.

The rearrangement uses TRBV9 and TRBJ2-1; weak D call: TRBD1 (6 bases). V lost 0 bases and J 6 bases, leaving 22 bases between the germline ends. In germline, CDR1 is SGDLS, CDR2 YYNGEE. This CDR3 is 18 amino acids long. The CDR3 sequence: CASSVGGFGQTPLNEQFF. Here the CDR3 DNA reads TGTGCCAGCAGCGTAGGGGGGTTCGGACAGACCCCCCTCAATGAGCAGTTCTTC. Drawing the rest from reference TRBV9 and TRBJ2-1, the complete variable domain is DSGVTQTPKHLITATGQRVTLRCSPRSGDLSVYWYQQSLDQGLQFLIQYYNGEERAKGNILERFSAQQFPDLHSELNLSSLELGDSALYFCASSVGGFGQTPLNEQFFGPGTRLTVL.

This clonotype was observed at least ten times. CDR3 region: CASSLVGRRAFF. CDR3 sequence (DNA): TGTGCCAGCAGCTTAGTTGGACGTAGGGCTTTCTTT. This chain joins TRBV7-9 and TRBJ1-1; D gene unclear. The CDR3 is 12 residues long. Deletions cut 1 base from V and 11 bases from J, with 11 bases between. The V gene's germline CDR1 is SEHNR and CDR2 FQNEAQ (reference sequence). The full variable domain, with the rest looked up from reference TRBV7-9 and TRBJ1-1, is DTGVSQNPRHKITKRGQNVTFRCDPISEHNRLYWYRQTLGQGPEFLTYFQNEAQLEKSRLLSDRFSAERPKGSFSTLEIQRTEQGDSAMYLCASSLVGRRAFFGQGTRLTVV.